This T cell receptor beta chain was profiled in a study of shared clonotypes between healthy human individuals. V was clipped by 0 bases and J by 8 bases, with 9 bases between them. Germline CDR1 is ENHRY and CDR2 is SYGVKD. This CDR3 has 13 amino acids. This clone was detected once. Antigen unknown. General study results and limits: Generation of non-shared clonotypes was less probable than generation of clonotypes shared by all four donors.

Clones were read by immunoSEQ multiplex PCR, and TCRdb kept only the in-frame ones, dropping some. Among millions of clones listed, roughly 94% were seen once. Sequencing was carried out using naive CD4+ T cells sorted from blood. Subset: CD45RA+ positively selected. The chain couples TRBV10-3 to TRBJ2-3; tentatively, D is TRBD2 (6 bases). The receptor's source is a man between 18 and 35 years old in good health. The CDR3 coding sequence is TGTGCCATCAGTGAGTCGGGACTCGCTACGCAGTATTTT. This translates into CAISESGLATQYF.